This is a list of T cell receptor beta chains from one sample in a study of cytomegalovirus exposure and HLA in healthy donors. Assay used: immunoSEQ multiplex PCR; TCRdb lists only in-frame clones, some missing. The sample has roughly 110,000 clones; about 70% are singletons. Sequenced material: PBMCs. These receptors were collected from a female donor in good health and CMV-seronegative. Both conserved end residues are part of each CDR3. D genes are given only for firm matches. Size is omitted from some rows. Given values are once, few, many or a class for expanded clones.

V gene	J gene	D gene	clone size	CDR3 protein	CDR3 DNA
TRBV28	TRBJ1-4	NA	NA	CASSPHTGSNEKLFF	TGTGCCAGCAGTCCCCATACAGGCTCTAATGAAAAACTGTTTTTT
TRBV5-5	TRBJ2-3	TRBD1	NA	CASSFVEGGNKYF	TGTGCCAGCAGCTTTGTAGAAGGGGGCAACAAGTATTTT
TRBV7-2	TRBJ2-3	TRBD2	NA	CASSLTSGLYTQYF	TGTGCCAGCAGCTTGACTAGCGGACTCTATACGCAGTATTTT
TRBV5-1	TRBJ2-2	NA	NA	CASSFFSTSGGELFF	TGCGCCAGCAGCTTCTTCAGCACCTCGGGCGGGGAGCTGTTTTTT
TRBV15	TRBJ1-1	TRBD1	once	CATSRGDRGNTEAFF	TGTGCCACCAGCAGAGGGGACAGGGGGAACACTGAAGCTTTCTTT
TRBV4-1	TRBJ1-5	NA	NA	CASSQVRGFGQPQHF	TGCGCCAGCAGCCAAGTTCGGGGGTTCGGACAGCCCCAGCATTTT
TRBV11-3	TRBJ1-1	TRBD1	NA	CASSLGGQVYTEAFF	TGTGCCAGCAGCTTAGGGGGACAGGTTTACACTGAAGCTTTCTTT
TRBV27	TRBJ2-1	NA	once	CASSFPSNEQFF	TGTGCCAGCAGTTTTCCGTCCAATGAGCAGTTCTTC
TRBV11-3	TRBJ2-1	NA	NA	CASSLASGVGSYNEQFF	TGTGCCAGCAGCTTAGCATCAGGGGTGGGCTCCTACAATGAGCAGTTCTTC
TRBV5-1	TRBJ2-1	TRBD2	NA	CASSQTSGIYNEQFF	TGCGCCAGCAGCCAGACTAGCGGGATATACAATGAGCAGTTCTTC
TRBV7-9	TRBJ2-3	TRBD2	NA	CASSPVAGVGDTQYF	TGTGCCAGCAGTCCCGTAGCGGGAGTTGGGGATACGCAGTATTTT
TRBV11-2	TRBJ1-3	NA	NA	CASSLGGWVSGNTIYF	TGTGCCAGCAGCTTAGGGGGCTGGGTCTCTGGAAACACCATATATTTT
TRBV10-3	TRBJ2-7	TRBD2	NA	CAGKEREDSYEQYF	TGTGCCGGAAAAGAGCGGGAGGACTCCTACGAGCAGTACTTC
TRBV9	TRBJ2-7	NA	NA	CASSVGLRGEQYF	TGTGCCAGCAGCGTTGGTCTCCGGGGCGAGCAGTACTTC
TRBV5-4	TRBJ1-5	NA	NA	CASSSSPGPVQPQHF	TGTGCCAGCAGCTCCTCCCCGGGTCCCGTTCAGCCCCAGCATTTT
TRBV4-1	TRBJ1-1	NA	few	CASSQDYGQYTEAFF	TGCGCCAGCAGCCAAGATTACGGACAGTACACTGAAGCTTTCTTT
TRBV27	TRBJ2-1	NA	NA	CASGFRVNEQFF	TGTGCCAGCGGGTTTCGGGTAAATGAGCAGTTCTTC
TRBV29-1	TRBJ2-7	TRBD1	once	CSVNRGRFPYEQYF	TGCAGCGTGAACAGGGGGCGCTTCCCCTACGAGCAGTACTTC
TRBV5-1	TRBJ2-7	NA	NA	CASSLDGSRSYEQYF	TGCGCCAGCAGCTTGGATGGGAGTCGCTCCTACGAGCAGTACTTC
TRBV5-1	TRBJ2-1	TRBD1	NA	CASSSGQGSYNEQFF	TGCGCCAGCAGCTCGGGACAGGGTTCCTACAATGAGCAGTTCTTC
TRBV27	TRBJ2-3	NA	NA	CASRKRDTQYF	TGTGCCAGCAGAAAGCGGGATACGCAGTATTTT
TRBV5-1	TRBJ1-4	TRBD1	NA	CASSTTGVVWEKLFF	TGCGCCAGCAGCACAACAGGGGTTGTTTGGGAAAAACTGTTTTTT
TRBV5-1	TRBJ2-1	TRBD2	NA	CASSLETSGSYNEQFF	TGCGCCAGCAGCTTGGAGACTAGCGGGTCCTACAATGAGCAGTTCTTC
TRBV2	TRBJ2-1	TRBD2	NA	CASTWEAGGTTGEQFF	TGTGCCAGCACCTGGGAAGCGGGAGGAACTACTGGTGAGCAGTTCTTC
TRBV29-1	TRBJ1-2	NA	NA	CSVEETTYGYTF	TGCAGCGTTGAAGAGACGACATATGGCTACACCTTC
TRBV7-3	TRBJ2-5	TRBD2	NA	CASSLAGGKQETQYF	TGTGCCAGCAGCTTAGCGGGAGGAAAACAAGAGACCCAGTACTTC
TRBV7-9	TRBJ1-1	NA	NA	CASSRTDSLSAFF	TGTGCCAGCAGCCGGACAGATTCCCTTTCCGCTTTCTTT
TRBV11-2	TRBJ2-5	NA	NA	CASSSNRDGKTQYF	TGTGCCAGCAGCTCGAACAGGGATGGAAAGACCCAGTACTTC
TRBV6-5	TRBJ2-7	NA	NA	CASSSLGGTHEQYF	TGTGCCAGCAGTTCCCTTGGCGGGACTCACGAGCAGTACTTC
TRBV11-2	TRBJ2-1	TRBD1	NA	CASSFTGGRREQFF	TGTGCCAGCAGTTTTACAGGGGGCCGGCGTGAGCAGTTCTTC
TRBV5-4	TRBJ2-3	NA	NA	CASSLAKSEDTQYF	TGTGCCAGCAGCTTGGCCAAATCCGAGGATACGCAGTATTTT
TRBV4-2	TRBJ2-5	NA	NA	CASSQGATWETQYF	TGTGCCAGCAGCCAAGGAGCGACCTGGGAGACCCAGTACTTC
TRBV5-1	TRBJ1-2	TRBD1	NA	CASSLRILEPTGTGTYGYTF	TGCGCCAGCAGCTTGAGGATTCTCGAGCCTACCGGGACAGGGACCTATGGCTACACCTTC
TRBV2	TRBJ2-7	TRBD1	medium-sized	CASSQYTGGYEQYF	TGTGCCAGCAGTCAATATACAGGGGGCTACGAGCAGTACTTC
TRBV19	TRBJ2-1	NA	few	CASSYRETRRDNEQFF	TGTGCCAGTAGCTATAGGGAGACACGGCGGGACAATGAGCAGTTCTTC
TRBV11-3	TRBJ2-1	NA	few	CASSSLRGNEQFF	TGTGCCAGCAGCTCCCTCCGGGGCAATGAGCAGTTCTTC
TRBV28	TRBJ2-7	TRBD2	NA	CASTPGAGVEQYF	TGTGCCAGCACGCCGGGAGCGGGAGTGGAGCAGTACTTC
TRBV9	TRBJ2-1	NA	NA	CASSAGRGSVSNEQFF	TGTGCCAGCAGCGCCGGCAGGGGCAGTGTCAGCAATGAGCAGTTCTTC
TRBV6-5	TRBJ2-1	NA	NA	CASSRTTYNEQFF	TGTGCCAGCAGCCGGACTACCTACAATGAGCAGTTCTTC
TRBV5-1	TRBJ2-2	TRBD2	NA	CASSVGLRYTGELFF	TGCGCCAGCAGCGTGGGACTACGATACACCGGGGAGCTGTTTTTT
TRBV5-6	TRBJ2-5	NA	few	CASSPMGTSQDNF	TGTGCCAGCAGCCCCATGGGGACTTCCCAAGACAACTTC
TRBV7-3	TRBJ2-7	NA	NA	CASSLHEGNEQYF	TGTGCCAGCAGCTTACATGAGGGCAACGAGCAGTACTTC
TRBV2	TRBJ2-7	NA	NA	CASSEGWEEQYF	TGTGCCAGCAGTGAAGGTTGGGAGGAGCAGTACTTC
TRBV11-3	TRBJ2-7	NA	NA	CASSSLGRTGSYEQYF	TGTGCCAGCAGCTCTCTGGGTCGAACCGGGTCCTACGAGCAGTACTTC
TRBV13	TRBJ2-2	NA	NA	CASSLTVQGTGELFF	TGTGCCAGCAGCTTAACAGTACAGGGCACCGGGGAGCTGTTTTTT
TRBV11-1	TRBJ1-4	TRBD1	NA	CASSEGQYNEKLFF	TGTGCCAGCAGCGAGGGACAGTATAATGAAAAACTGTTTTTT
TRBV27	TRBJ2-2	TRBD2	NA	CASSRAGLNTGELFF	TGTGCCAGCAGTCGAGCGGGATTGAACACCGGGGAGCTGTTTTTT
TRBV5-5	TRBJ1-1	TRBD1	NA	CASSFLPGQGASTEAFF	TGTGCCAGCAGCTTTCTACCGGGACAGGGGGCGTCCACTGAAGCTTTCTTT
TRBV5-1	TRBJ2-1	NA	NA	CASSKSGSGNEQFF	TGCGCCAGCAGTAAGTCCGGGAGTGGCAATGAGCAGTTCTTC
TRBV29-1	TRBJ2-5	NA	NA	CSVAPSRGLQETQYF	TGCAGCGTTGCCCCAAGTAGGGGGTTGCAAGAGACCCAGTACTTC
TRBV5-1	TRBJ2-7	NA	NA	CASSEPGGEQYF	TGCGCCAGCAGCGAGCCTGGGGGGGAGCAGTACTTC
TRBV28	TRBJ1-2	NA	NA	CASSFPSNYGYTF	TGTGCCAGCAGTTTCCCCAGTAACTATGGCTACACCTTC
TRBV9	TRBJ2-1	TRBD1	NA	CASSLNRDRGSYNEQFF	TGTGCCAGCAGCCTAAACCGGGACAGGGGCTCCTACAATGAGCAGTTCTTC
TRBV5-4	TRBJ1-4	NA	NA	CASSITGTTNEKLFF	TGTGCCAGCAGCATTACAGGGACGACTAATGAAAAACTGTTTTTT
TRBV2	TRBJ2-3	TRBD1	NA	CASSETGITDTQYF	TGTGCCAGCAGTGAGACAGGGATTACAGATACGCAGTATTTT